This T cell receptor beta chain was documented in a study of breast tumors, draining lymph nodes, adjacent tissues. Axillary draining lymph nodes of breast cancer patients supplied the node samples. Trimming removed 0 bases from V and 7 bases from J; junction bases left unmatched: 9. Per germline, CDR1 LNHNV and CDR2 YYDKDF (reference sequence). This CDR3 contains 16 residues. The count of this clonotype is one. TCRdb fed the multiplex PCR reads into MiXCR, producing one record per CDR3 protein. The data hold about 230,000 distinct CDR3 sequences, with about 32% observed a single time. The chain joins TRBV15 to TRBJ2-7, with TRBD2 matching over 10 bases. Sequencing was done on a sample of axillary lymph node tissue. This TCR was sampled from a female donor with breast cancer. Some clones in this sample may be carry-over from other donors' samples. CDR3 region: CATSRDVIAGGREQYF. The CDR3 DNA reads TGTGCCACCAGCAGAGACGTCATAGCGGGAGGAAGAGAGCAGTACTTC.